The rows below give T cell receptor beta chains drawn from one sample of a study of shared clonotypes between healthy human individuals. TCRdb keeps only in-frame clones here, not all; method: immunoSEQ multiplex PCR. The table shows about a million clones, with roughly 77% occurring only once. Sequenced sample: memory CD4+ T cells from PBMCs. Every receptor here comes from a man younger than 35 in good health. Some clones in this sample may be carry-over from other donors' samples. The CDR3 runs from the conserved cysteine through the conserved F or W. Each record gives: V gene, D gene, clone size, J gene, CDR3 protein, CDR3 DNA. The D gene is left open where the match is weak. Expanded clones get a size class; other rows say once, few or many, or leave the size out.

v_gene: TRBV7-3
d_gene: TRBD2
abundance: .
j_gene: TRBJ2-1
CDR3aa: CASSLKRGEQFF
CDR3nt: TGTGCCAGCAGCTTAAAGCGGGGTGAGCAGTTCTTC

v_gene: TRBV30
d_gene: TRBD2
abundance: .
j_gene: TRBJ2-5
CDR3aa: CAWSPGGVVETQYF
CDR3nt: TGTGCCTGGAGCCCGGGGGGAGTGGTCGAGACCCAGTACTTC

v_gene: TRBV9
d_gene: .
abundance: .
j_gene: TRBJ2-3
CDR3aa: CASSVAADTQYF
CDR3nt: TGTGCCAGCAGCGTAGCTGCAGATACGCAGTATTTT

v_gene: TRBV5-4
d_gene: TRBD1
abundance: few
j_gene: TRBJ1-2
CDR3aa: CASSWDPGQGIHRYTF
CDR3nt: TGTGCCAGCAGCTGGGATCCGGGACAGGGGATACATCGCTACACCTTC

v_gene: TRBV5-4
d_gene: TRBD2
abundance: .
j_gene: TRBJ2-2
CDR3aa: CASSPPARPSGSLTGELFF
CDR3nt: TGTGCCAGCAGCCCTCCTGCCCGGCCTAGCGGGAGTCTCACCGGGGAGCTGTTTTTT

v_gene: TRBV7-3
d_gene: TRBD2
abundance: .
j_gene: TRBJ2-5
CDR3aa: CASSSTSGNQETQYF
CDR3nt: TGTGCCAGCAGCTCGACTAGCGGGAACCAAGAGACCCAGTACTTC

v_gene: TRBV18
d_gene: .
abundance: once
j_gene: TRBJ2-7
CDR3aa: CASSRGATYEQYF
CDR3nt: TGTGCCAGCTCTCGCGGTGCTACCTACGAGCAGTACTTC

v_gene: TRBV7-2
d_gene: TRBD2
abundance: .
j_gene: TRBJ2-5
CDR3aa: CASRGPSSGSKGETQYF
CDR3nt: TGTGCCAGCAGGGGTCCTTCTAGCGGGAGCAAGGGAGAGACCCAGTACTTC

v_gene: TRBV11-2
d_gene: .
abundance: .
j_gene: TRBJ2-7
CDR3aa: CASSLLRATFHEQYF
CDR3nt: TGTGCCAGCAGCCTCCTCAGGGCAACGTTCCACGAGCAGTACTTC

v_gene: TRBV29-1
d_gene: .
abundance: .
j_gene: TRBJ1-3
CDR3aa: CSVTRDLSGNTIYF
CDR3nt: TGCAGCGTTACCCGGGATCTCTCTGGAAACACCATATATTTT

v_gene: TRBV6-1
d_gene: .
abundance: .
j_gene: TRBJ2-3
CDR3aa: CASTKTRSSDTQYF
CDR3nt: TGTGCCAGCACCAAAACTAGATCGTCAGATACGCAGTATTTT

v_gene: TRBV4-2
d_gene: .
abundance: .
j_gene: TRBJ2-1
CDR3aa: CASSQDRTSEEQFF
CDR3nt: TGTGCCAGCAGCCAAGACCGAACTTCAGAAGAGCAGTTCTTC

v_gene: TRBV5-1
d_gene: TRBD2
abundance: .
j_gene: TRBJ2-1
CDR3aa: CASSVLAEISYNEQFF
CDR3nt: TGCGCCAGCAGCGTGCTAGCGGAAATCTCCTACAATGAGCAGTTCTTC

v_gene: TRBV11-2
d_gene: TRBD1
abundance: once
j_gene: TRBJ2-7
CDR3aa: CASSPRTGGGLSYEQYF
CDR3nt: TGTGCCAGCAGCCCCCGGACAGGCGGCGGGCTATCCTACGAGCAGTACTTC

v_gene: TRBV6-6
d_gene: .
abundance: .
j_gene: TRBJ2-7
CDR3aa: CASSYSGVYEQYF
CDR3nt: TGTGCCAGCAGTTACTCCGGGGTCTACGAGCAGTACTTC

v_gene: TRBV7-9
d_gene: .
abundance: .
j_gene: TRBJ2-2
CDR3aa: CASSRARNTGELFF
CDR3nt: TGTGCCAGCTCCCGGGCCAGGAACACCGGGGAGCTGTTTTTT

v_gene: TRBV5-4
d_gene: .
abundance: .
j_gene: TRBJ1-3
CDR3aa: CASSFRDGTLTSSGNTIYF
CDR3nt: TGTGCCAGCAGCTTCCGGGACGGAACTTTAACGTCTTCTGGAAACACCATATATTTT

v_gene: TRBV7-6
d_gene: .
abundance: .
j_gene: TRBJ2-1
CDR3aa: CASSPRTDNEQFF
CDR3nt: TGTGCCAGCAGCCCCCGGACTGACAATGAGCAGTTCTTC

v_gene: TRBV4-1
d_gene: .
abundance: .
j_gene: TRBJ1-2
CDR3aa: CASSLLVDRSYGYTF
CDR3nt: TGCGCCAGCAGCCTCTTAGTAGACCGGTCCTATGGCTACACCTTC

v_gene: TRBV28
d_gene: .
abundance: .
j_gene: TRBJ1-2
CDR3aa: CASSPNPGNYGYTF
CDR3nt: TGTGCCAGCAGTCCGAACCCAGGGAACTATGGCTACACCTTC

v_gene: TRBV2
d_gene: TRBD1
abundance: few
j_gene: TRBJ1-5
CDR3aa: CASSDRGGDQPQHF
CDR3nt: TGTGCCAGCAGTGACAGGGGGGGAGATCAGCCCCAGCATTTT

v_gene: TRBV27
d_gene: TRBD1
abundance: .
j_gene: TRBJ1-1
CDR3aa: CASSLWGTGSNTEAFF
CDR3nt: TGTGCCAGCAGTTTATGGGGGACAGGGTCGAACACTGAAGCTTTCTTT

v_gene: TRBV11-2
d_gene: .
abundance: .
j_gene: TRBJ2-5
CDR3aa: CASSSPGSTTPLKTQYF
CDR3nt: TGTGCCAGCAGTTCCCCCGGCTCGACGACTCCCCTCAAGACCCAGTACTTC

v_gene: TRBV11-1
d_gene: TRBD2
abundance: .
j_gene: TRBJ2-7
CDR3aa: CASSLRLTSGPGEQYF
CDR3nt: TGTGCCAGCAGCTTACGGTTGACTAGCGGACCGGGGGAGCAGTACTTC

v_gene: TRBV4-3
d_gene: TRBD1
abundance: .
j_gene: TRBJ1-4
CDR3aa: CASSQLLGQGILFF
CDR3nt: TGCGCCAGCAGCCAACTACTAGGACAGGGAATTCTGTTTTTT

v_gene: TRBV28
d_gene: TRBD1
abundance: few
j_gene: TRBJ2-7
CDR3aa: CASGPGQGREQYF
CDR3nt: TGTGCCAGCGGACCGGGACAGGGGAGGGAGCAGTACTTC

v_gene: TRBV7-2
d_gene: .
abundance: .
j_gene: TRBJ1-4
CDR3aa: CASRARSSSNEKLFF
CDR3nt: TGTGCCAGCAGAGCTAGAAGTAGCAGTAATGAAAAACTGTTTTTT

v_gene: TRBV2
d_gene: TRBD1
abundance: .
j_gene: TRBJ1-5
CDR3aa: CASNRQGRQPQHF
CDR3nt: TGTGCCAGCAATCGACAGGGTCGGCAGCCCCAGCATTTT

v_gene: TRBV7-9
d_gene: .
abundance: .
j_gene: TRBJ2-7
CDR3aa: CASSPDASSYEQYF
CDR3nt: TGTGCCAGCAGCCCCGACGCGAGCTCCTACGAGCAGTACTTC

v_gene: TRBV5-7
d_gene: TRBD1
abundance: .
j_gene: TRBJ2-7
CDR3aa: CASSLGGQGPYEQYF
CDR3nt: TGTGCCAGCAGCTTGGGGGGACAGGGCCCCTACGAGCAGTACTTC

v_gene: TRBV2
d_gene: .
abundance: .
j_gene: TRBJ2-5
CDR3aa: CASSPGQVETQYF
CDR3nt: TGTGCCAGCAGCCCCGGACAAGTCGAGACCCAGTACTTC

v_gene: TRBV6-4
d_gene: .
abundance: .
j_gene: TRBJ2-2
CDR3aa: CASNRPRGGELFF
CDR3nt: TGTGCCAGCAACCGGCCCCGGGGCGGGGAGCTGTTTTTT

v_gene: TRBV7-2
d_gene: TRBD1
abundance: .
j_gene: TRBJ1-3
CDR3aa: CASSLGAGTAFGNTIYF
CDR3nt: TGTGCCAGCAGCTTAGGGGCCGGGACAGCGTTTGGAAACACCATATATTTT

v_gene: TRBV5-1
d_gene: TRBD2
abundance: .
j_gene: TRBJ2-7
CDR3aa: CASSLGSSGYEQYF
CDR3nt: TGCGCCAGCAGCTTGGGGTCTAGCGGCTACGAGCAGTACTTC

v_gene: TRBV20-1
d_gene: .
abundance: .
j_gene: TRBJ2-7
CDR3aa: CSAREREEQYF
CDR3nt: TGCAGTGCTAGAGAAAGAGAAGAGCAGTACTTC

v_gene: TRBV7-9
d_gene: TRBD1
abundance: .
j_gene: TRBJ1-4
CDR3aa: CASSLTGKNEKLFF
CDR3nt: TGTGCCAGCAGCCTGACAGGGAAGAATGAAAAACTGTTTTTT

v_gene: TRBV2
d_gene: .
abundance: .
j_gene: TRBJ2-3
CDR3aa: CASSKSAGKTDTQYF
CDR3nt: TGTGCCAGCAGTAAGAGCGCCGGGAAGACAGATACGCAGTATTTT